A selection of T cell receptor beta chains follows, all from one sample in a study of T-cell reconstitution after alpha-beta-depleted transplantation in children. MiXCR was run by TCRdb on the PCR reads, yielding one entry per CDR3 protein. Found here are hundreds of thousands of distinct CDR3 sequences, roughly 16% of them singletons; the top ten hold around 30%. The material was PBMCs, mostly from graft donor cells, obtained 360 days after TCRalphabeta/CD19-depleted stem cell transplant. These receptors were obtained from a boy in the first two years of life who had a stem cell transplant for Wiskott-Aldrich syndrome, so the T cells may come from the graft donor. CDR3s include the opening cysteine and the closing phenylalanine or tryptophan. A D gene is named only where the DNA matches it firmly. Some rows have no size entry. The others give once, few or many, or a class for an expanded clone.

J gene,V gene,D gene,clone size,CDR3 protein,CDR3 DNA
TRBJ2-1,TRBV20-1,.,.,CSARDRLYNEQFF,TGCAGTGCTAGAGATCGGCTCTACAATGAGCAGTTCTTC
TRBJ2-5,TRBV5-1,.,.,CATPVRQAQETQYF,TGCGCCACACCTGTGAGGCAAGCCCAAGAGACCCAGTACTTC
TRBJ2-1,TRBV21-1,.,few,CASSNPGTSGDIEQFF,TGTGCCAGCAGCAATCCCGGGACTAGCGGGGATATTGAGCAGTTCTTC
TRBJ2-3,TRBV10-3,TRBD2,few,CAISDRLAGGLDTQYF,TGTGCCATCAGTGATCGACTAGCGGGGGGATTGGATACGCAGTATTTT
TRBJ2-3,TRBV10-3,TRBD2,few,CAISELMGLAGGPIDTQYF,TGTGCCATCAGTGAGTTAATGGGACTAGCGGGAGGACCTATCGATACGCAGTATTTT
TRBJ2-7,TRBV29-1,TRBD2,.,CSVGVSGGYEQYF,TGCAGCGTGGGCGTAAGCGGGGGCTACGAGCAGTACTTC
TRBJ1-4,TRBV30,.,few,CAWSVHGEKLFF,TGTGCCTGGAGTGTACATGGAGAAAAACTGTTTTTT
TRBJ2-2,TRBV12-3/TRBV12-4,.,.,CASSFQQNTGELFF,TGTGCCAGCAGTTTTCAGCAGAACACCGGGGAGCTGTTTTTT
TRBJ2-1,TRBV5-1,TRBD2,few,CASSLGAGGSYNEQFF,TGCGCCAGCAGCTTGGGAGCGGGAGGGTCCTACAATGAGCAGTTCTTC
TRBJ1-6,TRBV12-3/TRBV12-4,.,many,CATRTTEIYNSPLHF,TGTGCCACCAGGACAACAGAGATCTATAATTCACCCCTCCACTTT
TRBJ2-1,TRBV3-1,.,.,CASSPLRHNEQFF,TGTGCCAGCAGCCCCTTACGTCACAATGAGCAGTTCTTC
TRBJ2-7,TRBV30,.,.,CAWSDWTRGVNEQYF,TGTGCCTGGAGTGATTGGACGAGGGGGGTAAACGAGCAGTACTTC
TRBJ2-1,TRBV6-1,TRBD2,few,CASSRSGRVGGEQFF,TGTGCCAGCAGCCGTAGCGGGAGGGTGGGGGGTGAGCAGTTCTTC
TRBJ2-3,TRBV11-3,.,many,CASSLEGQVTDTQYF,TGTGCCAGCAGCTTAGAAGGGCAGGTCACAGATACGCAGTATTTT
TRBJ2-6,TRBV4-1,.,few,CASSQGLSGANVLTF,TGCGCCAGCAGCCAAGGCCTCTCTGGGGCCAACGTCCTGACTTTC
TRBJ1-1,TRBV2,.,.,CASGPQFSAFF,TGTGCCAGCGGCCCACAGTTCTCGGCTTTCTTT
TRBJ2-7,TRBV18,TRBD1,.,CASSPLDRAIEQYF,TGTGCCAGCTCACCCTTGGACAGGGCGATCGAGCAGTACTTC
TRBJ2-7,TRBV7-2,.,.,CASSLGHLYEQYF,TGTGCCAGCAGCTTAGGACATTTGTACGAGCAGTACTTC
TRBJ1-4,TRBV12-3/TRBV12-4,.,few,CASSPPDSGNEKLFF,TGTGCCAGCAGTCCCCCCGACAGTGGGAATGAAAAACTGTTTTTT
TRBJ2-3,TRBV5-1,TRBD2,.,CASSMGGRGTDTQYF,TGCGCCAGCAGTATGGGCGGGAGAGGCACAGATACGCAGTATTTT
TRBJ2-6,TRBV5-6,.,.,CASSFTRTVTFSGANVLTF,TGTGCCAGCAGCTTTACTCGGACAGTAACTTTCTCTGGGGCCAACGTCCTGACTTTC
TRBJ1-3,TRBV7-2,TRBD1,few,CASSLRQGGGNTIYF,TGTGCCAGCAGCCTAAGACAGGGGGGCGGAAACACCATATATTTT
TRBJ2-2,TRBV24-1,.,.,CATEGKMNTGELFF,TGTGCCACCGAGGGGAAAATGAACACCGGGGAGCTGTTTTTT
TRBJ2-7,TRBV11-2,.,many,CASSLKAPYEQYF,TGTGCCAGCAGCTTAAAGGCCCCATACGAGCAGTACTTC
TRBJ2-2,TRBV10-3,.,few,CAIKRAGGAGELFF,TGTGCCATCAAGCGGGCAGGCGGGGCCGGGGAGCTGTTTTTT
TRBJ2-5,TRBV18,TRBD1,.,CASSPMDRVETQYF,TGTGCCAGCTCACCTATGGACAGGGTGGAGACCCAGTACTTC
TRBJ2-7,TRBV7-8,.,few,CASSLAHARAHEQYF,TGTGCCAGCAGCTTAGCGCATGCGAGGGCGCACGAGCAGTACTTC
TRBJ2-6,TRBV5-1,.,many,CASSLPSGANVLTF,TGCGCCAGCAGCTTGCCATCTGGGGCCAACGTCCTGACTTTC
TRBJ2-1,TRBV10-3,.,few,CAISELGGYNEQFF,TGTGCCATCAGTGAATTAGGGGGGTACAATGAGCAGTTCTTC
TRBJ1-2,TRBV10-1,.,.,CASSERGNYGYTF,TGCGCCAGCAGTGAGAGGGGAAACTATGGCTACACCTTC
TRBJ2-1,TRBV29-1,TRBD2,many,CSVERLAPTIMSSYNEQFF,TGCAGCGTTGAAAGACTAGCGCCAACAATAATGAGCTCCTACAATGAGCAGTTCTTC
TRBJ2-3,TRBV27,TRBD2,.,CASSASGRSRDTQYF,TGTGCCAGCAGCGCTAGCGGGAGGTCCAGGGATACGCAGTATTTT
TRBJ1-1,TRBV3-1,.,many,CASSQDLDRTEAFF,TGTGCCAGCAGCCAAGACTTAGACCGGACTGAAGCTTTCTTT
TRBJ2-7,TRBV5-1,.,many,CASSSTGAYEQYF,TGCGCCAGCAGCTCGACAGGCGCCTACGAGCAGTACTTC
TRBJ2-1,TRBV27,.,few,CATVLFNEQFF,TGTGCTACTGTGCTCTTCAATGAGCAGTTCTTC
TRBJ1-1,TRBV6-5,.,.,CASRLKLNTEAFF,TGTGCCAGCAGACTCAAGTTGAACACTGAAGCTTTCTTT
TRBJ1-4,TRBV12-3/TRBV12-4,.,few,CASSFGVATNEKLFF,TGTGCCAGCAGTTTTGGAGTTGCAACTAATGAAAAACTGTTTTTT
TRBJ2-7,TRBV10-2,.,few,CASSESRRYEQYF,TGCGCCAGCAGTGAAAGTAGAAGGTACGAGCAGTACTTC
TRBJ2-3,TRBV10-3,.,.,CAINGREGDTQYF,TGTGCCATCAATGGCCGCGAGGGGGATACGCAGTATTTT
TRBJ2-5,TRBV7-9,.,few,CASSLGVGRGETQYF,TGTGCCAGCAGCTTGGGGGTGGGGCGCGGAGAGACCCAGTACTTC
TRBJ2-7,TRBV27,.,once,CASSQTQDRLYEQYF,TGTGCCAGCAGTCAAACACAGGACCGTCTCTACGAGCAGTACTTC
TRBJ2-7,TRBV5-1,TRBD1,few,CASRDGGQGLSYEQYF,TGCGCCAGCAGGGATGGGGGACAGGGCCTCTCCTACGAGCAGTACTTC
TRBJ2-5,TRBV5-5,TRBD1,few,CASSRDSFILKETQYF,TGTGCCAGCAGTCGGGACAGTTTTATACTTAAAGAGACCCAGTACTTC
TRBJ2-7,TRBV18,TRBD1,.,CASSPIRDRVTYEQYF,TGTGCCAGCTCACCAATCCGGGACAGGGTAACCTACGAGCAGTACTTC
TRBJ1-1,TRBV7-9,.,.,CASSFWRGRGAFF,TGTGCCAGCAGCTTTTGGAGGGGTAGGGGAGCTTTCTTT
TRBJ1-5,TRBV6-5,.,.,CASRWREYSNQPQHF,TGTGCCAGCCGTTGGAGGGAGTATAGCAATCAGCCCCAGCATTTT
TRBJ2-3,TRBV12-3/TRBV12-4,TRBD2,.,CASSFRDYKKYF,TGTGCCAGCAGTTTCCGGGACTATAAGAAGTATTTT
TRBJ1-1,TRBV7-2,TRBD1,.,CASSSHRGSTEAFF,TGTGCCAGCAGCTCCCACAGGGGCAGCACTGAAGCTTTCTTT
TRBJ1-1,TRBV29-1,.,few,CSLKGRNTEAFF,TGCAGCCTCAAAGGCAGGAACACTGAAGCTTTCTTT
TRBJ2-4,TRBV6-2/TRBV6-3,.,.,CASRTGPTLAKNIQYF,TGTGCCAGCAGGACGGGACCCACCCTAGCCAAAAACATTCAGTACTTC
TRBJ2-1,TRBV12-3/TRBV12-4,.,.,CASSLGDSALFF,TGTGCCAGCAGTTTAGGGGACTCCGCCCTGTTCTTC
TRBJ2-1,TRBV6-5,.,few,CASSYPGAVESNEQFF,TGTGCCAGCAGTTACCCCGGGGCAGTCGAGTCCAATGAGCAGTTCTTC
TRBJ2-3,TRBV7-9,TRBD2,few,CASSTGGKRIYTQYF,TGTGCCAGCAGCACCGGGGGGAAAAGAATATATACGCAGTATTTT
TRBJ2-1,TRBV20-1,.,.,CSARGIRGGVNEQFF,TGCAGTGCTAGGGGGATTCGGGGTGGAGTTAATGAGCAGTTCTTC
TRBJ2-5,TRBV5-1,TRBD2,few,CASSRGGQETQYF,TGTGCCAGCAGCCGGGGGGGGCAAGAGACCCAGTACTTC
TRBJ2-1,TRBV5-1,.,.,CASSLSVSSSYNEQFF,TGCGCCAGCAGCTTGTCTGTTTCAAGCTCCTACAATGAGCAGTTCTTC
TRBJ1-1,TRBV5-1,.,.,CASSVHPGRNMNTEAFF,TGCGCCAGCAGCGTTCACCCGGGGCGGAACATGAACACTGAAGCTTTCTTT